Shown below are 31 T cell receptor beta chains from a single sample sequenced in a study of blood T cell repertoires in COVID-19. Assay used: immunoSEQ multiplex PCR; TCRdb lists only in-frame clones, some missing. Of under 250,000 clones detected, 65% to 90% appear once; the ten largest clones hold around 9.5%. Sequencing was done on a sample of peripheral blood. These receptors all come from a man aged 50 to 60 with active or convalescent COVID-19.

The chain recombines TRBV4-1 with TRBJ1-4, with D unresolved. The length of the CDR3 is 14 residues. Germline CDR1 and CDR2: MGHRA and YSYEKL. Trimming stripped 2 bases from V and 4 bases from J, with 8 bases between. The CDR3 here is CASSQIDNNEKLFF. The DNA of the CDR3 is TGCGCCAGCAGCCAAATAGACAATAATGAAAAACTGTTTTTT.

CDR3 bases: TGTGCCAGCAGCTTAACCGGTGGTGGAGCTAACTATGGCTACACCTTC. Translating gives CASSLTGGGANYGYTF. The gene calls are TRBV7-9 and TRBJ1-2, with D unresolved. Trimming removed 2 bases at V and 0 bases at J, with 13 bases between. The V gene's germline CDR1 is SEHNR and CDR2 FQNEAQ (reference sequence). This CDR3 is 16 amino acids long.

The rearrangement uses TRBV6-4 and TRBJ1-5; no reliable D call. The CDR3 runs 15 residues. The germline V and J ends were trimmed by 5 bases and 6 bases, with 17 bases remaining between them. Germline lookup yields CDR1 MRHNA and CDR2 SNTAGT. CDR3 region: CASSSLGDLGQPQHF. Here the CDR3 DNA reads TGTGCCAGCAGTTCCTTGGGCGATTTGGGTCAGCCCCAGCATTTT.

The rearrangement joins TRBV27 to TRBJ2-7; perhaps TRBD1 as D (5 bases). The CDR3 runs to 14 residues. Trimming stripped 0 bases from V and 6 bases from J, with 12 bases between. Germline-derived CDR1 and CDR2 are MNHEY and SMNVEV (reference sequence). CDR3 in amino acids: CASSLSWGSPEQYF. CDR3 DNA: TGTGCCAGCAGTTTATCGTGGGGCAGCCCCGAGCAGTACTTC.

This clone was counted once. The CDR3 loop reads CASSQIRQGIEKLFF. The CDR3 nucleotides read TGCGCCAGCAGCCAGATAAGACAGGGGATTGAAAAACTGTTTTTT. The V gene is TRBV4-1, the J gene TRBJ1-4, with 8 bases aligning to TRBD1. Germline CDR1 MGHRA, CDR2 YSYEKL. The CDR3 sequence is 15 residues long. The trim removed 3 bases at V and 7 bases at J, leaving 7 bases unmatched.

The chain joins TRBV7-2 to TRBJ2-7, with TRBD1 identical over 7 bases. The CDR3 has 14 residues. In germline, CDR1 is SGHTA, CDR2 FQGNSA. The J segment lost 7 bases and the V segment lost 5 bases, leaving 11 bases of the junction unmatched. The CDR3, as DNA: TGTGCCAGCAGCACTAGGGGGCTAGCAGGGGAGCAGTACTTC. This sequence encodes CASSTRGLAGEQYF.

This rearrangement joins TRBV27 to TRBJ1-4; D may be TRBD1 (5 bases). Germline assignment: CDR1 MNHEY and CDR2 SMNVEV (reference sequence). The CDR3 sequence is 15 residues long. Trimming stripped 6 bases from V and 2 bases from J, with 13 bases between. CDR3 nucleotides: TGTGCCAGCAGGGACCTAAAGGGGACTAATGAAAAACTGTTTTTT. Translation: CASRDLKGTNEKLFF.

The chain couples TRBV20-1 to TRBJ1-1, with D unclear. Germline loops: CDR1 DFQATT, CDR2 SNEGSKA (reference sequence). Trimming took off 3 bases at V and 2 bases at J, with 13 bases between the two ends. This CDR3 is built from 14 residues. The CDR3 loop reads CSASSPRDNTEAFF. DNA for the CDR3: TGCAGTGCTAGTTCCCCACGGGATAACACTGAAGCTTTCTTT.

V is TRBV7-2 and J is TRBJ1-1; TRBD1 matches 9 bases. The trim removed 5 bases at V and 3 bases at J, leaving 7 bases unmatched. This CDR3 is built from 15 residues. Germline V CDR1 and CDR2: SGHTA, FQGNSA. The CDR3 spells CASSLQGALDTEAFF. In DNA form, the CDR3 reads TGTGCCAGCAGCCTACAGGGGGCGTTGGACACTGAAGCTTTCTTT.

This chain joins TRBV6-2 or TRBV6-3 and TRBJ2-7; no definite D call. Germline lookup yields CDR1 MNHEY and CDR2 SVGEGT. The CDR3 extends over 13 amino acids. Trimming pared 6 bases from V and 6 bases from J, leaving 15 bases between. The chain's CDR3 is CASSDPLGSEQYF. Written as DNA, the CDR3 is TGTGCCAGCAGCGACCCCCTGGGCTCCGAGCAGTACTTC.

CDR3 DNA sequence: TGTGCCAGCAGCCACGACAGATACACCGGGGAGCTGTTTTTT. Translation gives CASSHDRYTGELFF. This rearrangement joins TRBV5-4 to TRBJ2-2; D is perhaps TRBD1 (5 bases). Trimming took off 4 bases at V and 3 bases at J, with 10 bases between the two ends. The V gene's germline CDR1 is SGHNT and CDR2 YYREEE (reference sequence). The length of the CDR3 is 14 residues.

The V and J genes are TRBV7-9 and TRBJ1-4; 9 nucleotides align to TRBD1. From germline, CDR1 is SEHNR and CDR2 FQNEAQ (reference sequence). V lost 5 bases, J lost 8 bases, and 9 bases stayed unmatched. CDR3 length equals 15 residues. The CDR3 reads CASSNTGGVGEKLFF. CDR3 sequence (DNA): TGTGCCAGCAGCAACACAGGGGGCGTGGGGGAAAAACTGTTTTTT.

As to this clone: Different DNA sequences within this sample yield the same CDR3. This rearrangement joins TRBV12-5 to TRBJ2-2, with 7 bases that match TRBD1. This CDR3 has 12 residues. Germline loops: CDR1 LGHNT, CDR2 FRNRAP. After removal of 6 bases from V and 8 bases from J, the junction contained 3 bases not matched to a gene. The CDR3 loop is CASGPDRGELFF. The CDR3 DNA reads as TGTGCTAGTGGCCCGGACAGGGGGGAGCTGTTTTTT.

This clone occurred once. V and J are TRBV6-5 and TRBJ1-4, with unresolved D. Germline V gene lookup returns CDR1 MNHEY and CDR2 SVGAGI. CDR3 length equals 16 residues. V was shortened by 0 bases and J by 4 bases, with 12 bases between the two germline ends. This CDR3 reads CASSYSGAGRNEKLFF. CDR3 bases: TGTGCCAGCAGTTACTCGGGAGCAGGCCGTAATGAAAAACTGTTTTTT.

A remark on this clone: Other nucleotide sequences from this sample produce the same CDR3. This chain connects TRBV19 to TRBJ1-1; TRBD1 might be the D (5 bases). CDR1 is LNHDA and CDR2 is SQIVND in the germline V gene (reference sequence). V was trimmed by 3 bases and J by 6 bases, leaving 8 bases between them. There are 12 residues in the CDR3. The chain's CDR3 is CASSIGGSEAFF. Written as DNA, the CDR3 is TGTGCCAGTAGTATCGGGGGGTCTGAAGCTTTCTTT.

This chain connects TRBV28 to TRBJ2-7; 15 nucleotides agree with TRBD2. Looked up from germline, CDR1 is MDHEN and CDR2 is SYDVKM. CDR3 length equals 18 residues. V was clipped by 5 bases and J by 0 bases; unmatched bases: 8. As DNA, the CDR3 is TGTGCCAGCAGTACCGGGACTAGCGGGAGGTCCGTCTCCTACGAGCAGTACTTC. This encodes CASSTGTSGRSVSYEQYF.

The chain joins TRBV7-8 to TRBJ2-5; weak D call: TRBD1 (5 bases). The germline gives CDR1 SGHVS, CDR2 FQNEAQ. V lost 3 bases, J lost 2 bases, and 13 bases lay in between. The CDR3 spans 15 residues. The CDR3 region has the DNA TGTGCCAGCAGCTTGTCCCGGACACTTCAAGAGACCCAGTACTTC. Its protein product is CASSLSRTLQETQYF.

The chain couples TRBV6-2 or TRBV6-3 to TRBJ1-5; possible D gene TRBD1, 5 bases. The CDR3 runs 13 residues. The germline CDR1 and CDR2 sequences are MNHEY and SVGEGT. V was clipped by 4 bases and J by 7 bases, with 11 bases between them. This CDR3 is CASSSGVWQPQHF. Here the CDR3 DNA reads TGTGCCAGCAGTTCGGGGGTATGGCAGCCCCAGCATTTT.

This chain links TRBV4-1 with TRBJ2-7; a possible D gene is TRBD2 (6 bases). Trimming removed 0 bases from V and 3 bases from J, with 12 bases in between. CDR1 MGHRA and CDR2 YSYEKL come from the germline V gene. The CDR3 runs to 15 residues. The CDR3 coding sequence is TGCGCCAGCAGCCAAGATCGACTAGTAGACTACGAGCAGTACTTC. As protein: CASSQDRLVDYEQYF.

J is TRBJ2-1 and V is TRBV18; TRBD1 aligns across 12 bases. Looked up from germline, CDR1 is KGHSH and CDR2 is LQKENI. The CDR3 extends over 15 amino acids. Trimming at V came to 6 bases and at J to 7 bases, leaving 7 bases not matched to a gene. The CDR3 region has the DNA TGTGCCAGCTCCCTCGGGACAGGGGGCGAGAATGAGCAGTTCTTC. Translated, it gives CASSLGTGGENEQFF.

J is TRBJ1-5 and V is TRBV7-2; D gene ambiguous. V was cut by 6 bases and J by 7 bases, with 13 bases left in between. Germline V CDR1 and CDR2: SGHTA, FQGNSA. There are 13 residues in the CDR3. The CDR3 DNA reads TGTGCCAGCAGAAAAGAAACGGGGCAGCCCCAGCATTTT. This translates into CASRKETGQPQHF. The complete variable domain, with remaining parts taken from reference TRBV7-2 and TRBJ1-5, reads GAGVSQSPSNKVTEKGKDVELRCDPISGHTALYWYRQSLGQGLEFLIYFQGNSAPDKSGLPSDRFSAERTGGSVSTLTIQRTQQEDSAVYLCASRKETGQPQHFGDGTRLSIL.

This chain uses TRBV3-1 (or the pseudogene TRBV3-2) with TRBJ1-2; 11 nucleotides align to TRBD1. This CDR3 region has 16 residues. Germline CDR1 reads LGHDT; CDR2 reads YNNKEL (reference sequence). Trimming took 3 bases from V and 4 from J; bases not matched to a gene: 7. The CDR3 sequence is CASSHIGQGASYGYTF. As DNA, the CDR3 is TGTGCCAGCAGCCACATAGGACAGGGGGCGAGCTATGGCTACACCTTC.

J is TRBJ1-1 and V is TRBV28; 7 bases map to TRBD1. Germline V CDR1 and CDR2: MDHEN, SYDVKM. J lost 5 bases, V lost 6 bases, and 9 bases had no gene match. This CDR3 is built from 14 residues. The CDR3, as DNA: TGTGCCAGCAGCCCCGGGACAGTAAGGACTGAAGCTTTCTTT. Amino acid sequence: CASSPGTVRTEAFF.

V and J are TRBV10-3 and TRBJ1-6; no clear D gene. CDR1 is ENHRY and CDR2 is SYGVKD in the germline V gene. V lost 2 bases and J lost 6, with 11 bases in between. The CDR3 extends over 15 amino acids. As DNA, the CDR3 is TGTGCCATCAGTGAGCAAGACTTGGGTAATTCACCCCTCCACTTT. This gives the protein CAISEQDLGNSPLHF.

The CDR3 spells CASSREDREDNSPLHF. In DNA form, the CDR3 reads TGCGCCAGCAGCCGGGAGGACAGGGAAGACAATTCACCCCTCCACTTT. V gene TRBV4-1 combines with J gene TRBJ1-6; 8 positions match TRBD1. This CDR3 has 16 residues. Germline trimming cut 4 bases from V and 7 bases from J; bases unmatched to any gene: 9. The germline V gene has CDR1 MGHRA and CDR2 YSYEKL.

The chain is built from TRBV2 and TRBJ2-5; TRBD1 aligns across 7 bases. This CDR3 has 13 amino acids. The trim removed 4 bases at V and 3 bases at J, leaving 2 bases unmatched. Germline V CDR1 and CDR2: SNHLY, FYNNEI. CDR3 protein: CASSVDREETQYF. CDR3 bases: TGTGCCAGCAGTGTCGACAGGGAAGAGACCCAGTACTTC.

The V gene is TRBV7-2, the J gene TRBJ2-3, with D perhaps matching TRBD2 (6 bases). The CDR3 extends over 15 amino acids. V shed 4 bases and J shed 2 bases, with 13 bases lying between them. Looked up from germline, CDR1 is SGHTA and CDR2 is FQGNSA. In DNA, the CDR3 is TGTGCCAGCAGCTACGGGGGTATTTACACAGATACGCAGTATTTT. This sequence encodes CASSYGGIYTDTQYF.

CDR3 coding DNA: TGTGCCACCAGCAGTGGCTTGACAGGGGGACTAGAAAAACTGTTTTTT. It specifies CATSSGLTGGLEKLFF. V gene TRBV15 combines with J gene TRBJ1-4, with 9 bases that match TRBD1. The J segment lost 8 bases and the V segment lost 3 bases, leaving 10 bases of the junction unmatched. This CDR3 spans 16 amino acids. From germline, CDR1 is LNHNV and CDR2 YYDKDF (reference sequence).

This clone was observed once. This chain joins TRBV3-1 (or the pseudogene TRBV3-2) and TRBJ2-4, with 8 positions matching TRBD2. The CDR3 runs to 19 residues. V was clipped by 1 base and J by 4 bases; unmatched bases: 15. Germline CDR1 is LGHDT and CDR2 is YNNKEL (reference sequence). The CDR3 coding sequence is TGTGCCAGCAGCCAAGTTGGGGGGCTAGCGGGTGTTCGAAAAAACATTCAGTACTTC. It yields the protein CASSQVGGLAGVRKNIQYF.

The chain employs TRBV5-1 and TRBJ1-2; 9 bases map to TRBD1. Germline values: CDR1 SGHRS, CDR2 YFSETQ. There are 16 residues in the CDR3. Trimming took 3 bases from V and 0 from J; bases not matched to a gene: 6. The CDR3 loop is CASSSGQGPTNYGYTF. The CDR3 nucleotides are TGCGCCAGCAGCTCGGGACAGGGCCCGACTAACTATGGCTACACCTTC.

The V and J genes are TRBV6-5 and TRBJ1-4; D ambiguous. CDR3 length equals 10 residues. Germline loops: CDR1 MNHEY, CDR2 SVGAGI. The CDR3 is CASGLEKLFF. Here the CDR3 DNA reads TGTGCGTCCGGACTAGAAAAACTGTTTTTT.